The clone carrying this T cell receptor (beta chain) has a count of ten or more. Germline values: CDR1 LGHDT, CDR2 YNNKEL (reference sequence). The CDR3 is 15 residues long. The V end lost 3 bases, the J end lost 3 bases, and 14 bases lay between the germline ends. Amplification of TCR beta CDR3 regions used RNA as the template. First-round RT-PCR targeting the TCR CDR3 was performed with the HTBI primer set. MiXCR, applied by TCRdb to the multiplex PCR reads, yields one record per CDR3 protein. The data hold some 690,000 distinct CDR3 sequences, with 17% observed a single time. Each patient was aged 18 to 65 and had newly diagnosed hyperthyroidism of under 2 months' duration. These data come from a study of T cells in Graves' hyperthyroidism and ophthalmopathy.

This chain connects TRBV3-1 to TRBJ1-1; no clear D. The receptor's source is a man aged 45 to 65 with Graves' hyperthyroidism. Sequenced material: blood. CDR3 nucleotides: TGTGCCAGCAGCCAGAACGGGGTGATGGACACTGAAGCTTTCTTT. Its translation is CASSQNGVMDTEAFF. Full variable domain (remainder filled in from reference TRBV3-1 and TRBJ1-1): DTAVSQTPKYLVTQMGNDKSIKCEQNLGHDTMYWYKQDSKKFLKIMFSYNNKELIINETVPNRFSPKSPDKAHLNLHINSLELGDSAVYFCASSQNGVMDTEAFFGQGTRLTVV.